These 11 T cell receptor beta chains came from one sample sequenced in a study of T-cell memory formation after mild COVID-19. MiXCR, applied by TCRdb to the 5' RACE reads, yields one record per CDR3 protein. Here the sample spans nearly 110,000 distinct CDR3 sequences, around 15% being singletons. Sequences were obtained from PBMCs or a T cell subset sorted from them (not recorded which). Source of these receptors: an adult woman who had mild COVID-19 (a few samples of this study predate the infection). Cell type and time point are not known.

This clonotype has more than one count but fewer than ten. This sequence joins TRBV12-3 or TRBV12-4 and TRBJ2-1, with 11 bases fitting TRBD2. V shed 6 bases and J 3 bases; nucleotides not matched to a gene: 10. This CDR3 spans 17 amino acids. CDR3 DNA sequence: TGTGCCAGCAGCCCAGACCGGGGACTAGCGGACTACAATGAGCAGTTCTTC. It specifies CASSPDRGLADYNEQFF.

The chain joins TRBV5-6 to TRBJ2-1; D is perhaps TRBD2 (5 bases). Germline-derived CDR1 and CDR2 are SGHDT and YYEEEE. Trimming pared 1 base from V and 3 bases from J, leaving 8 bases between. The CDR3 consists of 14 residues. The CDR3 DNA follows: TGTGCCAGCAGCTTGTCGGGATACTACAATGAGCAGTTCTTC. This encodes CASSLSGYYNEQFF.

V gene TRBV15 combines with J gene TRBJ1-3, with 7 bases lining up with TRBD1. CDR1 and CDR2 from the germline V gene are LNHNV and YYDKDF (reference sequence). CDR3 length equals 16 residues. J gave up 2 bases and V 1 base, and 5 bases lay outside the gene matches. The CDR3 is CATSRAGQAPGNTIYF. CDR3 in DNA: TGTGCCACCAGCAGAGCCGGACAGGCGCCTGGAAACACCATATATTTT.

The gene calls are TRBV6-5 and TRBJ1-3; TRBD1 matches at 7 bases. The CDR3 totals 18 residues. J lost 0 bases, V lost 0 bases, and 8 bases had no gene match. Per germline, CDR1 MNHEY and CDR2 SVGAGI. The CDR3, as DNA: TGTGCCAGCAGTTACTCGTGGGAAGGGGGCTTCTCTGGAAACACCATATATTTT. Amino acids: CASSYSWEGGFSGNTIYF.

The chain joins TRBV4-3 to TRBJ2-2, with 10 bases fitting TRBD2. The CDR3 has 18 amino acids. The trim removed 0 bases at V and 8 bases at J, leaving 12 bases unmatched. Germline values: CDR1 LGHNA, CDR2 YSLEER. CDR3 bases: TGCGCCAGCAGCCAAGATTGGAAACTAGCGGGACCGGGGGGGGAGCTGTTTTTT. This codes for CASSQDWKLAGPGGELFF.

In its sample, this clonotype was seen a few times. The chain combines TRBV6-5 with TRBJ2-7; no firm D call. The V end was cut by 5 bases, the J end by 5 bases, with 19 bases between. Germline V gene data show CDR1 as MNHEY and CDR2 as SVGAGI. The length of the CDR3 is 15 residues. The CDR3 here is CASSPAWVGLDEQYF. CDR3 in DNA: TGTGCCAGCAGTCCCGCCTGGGTTGGGTTGGACGAGCAGTACTTC.

CDR3 residues: CASSSSLAGVSYEQYF. The CDR3 DNA reads as TGTGCCAGCAGTTCCTCACTAGCGGGAGTTAGCTACGAGCAGTACTTC. The V call is TRBV12-3 or TRBV12-4, the J call TRBJ2-7; 11 bases are a match to TRBD2. The ends lost 4 bases at V and 3 bases at J; junction bases unmatched: 8. This CDR3 spans 16 amino acids.

This chain connects TRBV7-2 to TRBJ2-7; 10 nucleotides match TRBD1. There are 15 residues in the CDR3. The junction had 6 bases not matched to a gene; V was cut back by 3 bases and J by 4 bases. CDR1 is SGHTA and CDR2 is FQGNSA in the germline V gene. CDR3 nucleotide sequence: TGTGCCAGCAGCTTCCCTCTGGGACAGGGGTACGAGCAGTACTTC. Translating gives CASSFPLGQGYEQYF.

V usage is TRBV6-5 and J usage is TRBJ1-5, with unresolved D. The CDR3 has 15 residues. Trimming cost V 5 bases and J 9 bases, with 20 bases left between them. Per the germline V gene, CDR1 is MNHEY and CDR2 is SVGAGI. The CDR3 region has the DNA TGTGCCAGCAGTCTCGGGAGGTCCCCCAAATGGCCCCAGCATTTT. Translating it yields CASSLGRSPKWPQHF.

CDR3 amino acids: CASSVVEGEETQYF. DNA for the CDR3: TGTGCCAGCAGCGTAGTAGAGGGAGAAGAGACCCAGTACTTC. This rearrangement joins TRBV9 to TRBJ2-5; a possible D gene is TRBD2 (5 bases). Germline V gene lookup returns CDR1 SGDLS and CDR2 YYNGEE. Trimming pared 0 bases from V and 3 bases from J, leaving 9 bases between. The CDR3 is 14 amino acids.

This clonotype was recorded a few times. V usage is TRBV2 and J usage is TRBJ1-1; no clear D gene. Germline V gene lookup returns CDR1 SNHLY and CDR2 FYNNEI. The CDR3 has 16 residues. V dropped 6 bases and J dropped 4 bases, with 21 bases sitting between them. CDR3 sequence (DNA): TGTGCCAGCAGGGACCCCTGGAAAGGGTCGGGCACTGAAGCTTTCTTT. This encodes CASRDPWKGSGTEAFF.